A selection of T cell receptor beta chains follows, all from one sample in a study of shared clonotypes between healthy human individuals. Profiling relied on immunoSEQ multiplex PCR, and the TCRdb table lists in-frame clones only, not all of them. Seen here are 1,400,000 or so clones, approximately 98.5% observed once, and the top ten hold 0.36%. Sequencing was carried out using naive CD4+ T cells sorted from blood. Receptors originate from a man aged 25 to 40 in good health. Each CDR3 is given with its conserved first and last residue. Each record gives: J gene, clone size, V gene, D gene, CDR3 protein, CDR3 DNA. A D gene is named only where the DNA matches it firmly. Expanded clones get a size class; other rows say once, few or many, or leave the size out.

J gene: TRBJ1-3; clone size: -; V gene: TRBV2; D gene: -; CDR3 protein: CASSEGRGAGNTIYF; CDR3 DNA: TGTGCCAGCAGTGAAGGTCGGGGTGCGGGAAACACCATATATTTT
J gene: TRBJ1-2; clone size: -; V gene: TRBV7-6; D gene: TRBD1; CDR3 protein: CATSSGQGYYGYTF; CDR3 DNA: TGTGCCACTTCCTCGGGACAGGGGTACTATGGCTACACCTTC
J gene: TRBJ1-2; clone size: -; V gene: TRBV19; D gene: -; CDR3 protein: CASSITAGLYGYTF; CDR3 DNA: TGTGCCAGTAGTATAACGGCAGGCCTCTATGGCTACACCTTC
J gene: TRBJ1-1; clone size: -; V gene: TRBV28; D gene: -; CDR3 protein: CASSPGRMNTEAFF; CDR3 DNA: TGTGCCAGCAGCCCGGGACGGATGAACACTGAAGCTTTCTTT
J gene: TRBJ2-5; clone size: -; V gene: TRBV28; D gene: -; CDR3 protein: CASNTPFTDQETQYF; CDR3 DNA: TGTGCCAGCAACACCCCCTTCACAGATCAAGAGACCCAGTACTTC
J gene: TRBJ2-1; clone size: once; V gene: TRBV15; D gene: -; CDR3 protein: CATSRDLGSSQDNEQFF; CDR3 DNA: TGTGCCACCAGCAGAGATCTGGGATCCTCCCAAGACAATGAGCAGTTCTTC
J gene: TRBJ2-7; clone size: -; V gene: TRBV28; D gene: TRBD2; CDR3 protein: CASTVRPRRGLAVIYEQYF; CDR3 DNA: TGTGCCAGCACCGTTCGACCTCGAAGAGGACTAGCGGTGATCTACGAGCAGTACTTC
J gene: TRBJ2-4; clone size: -; V gene: TRBV5-1; D gene: -; CDR3 protein: CASSFAEKNIQYF; CDR3 DNA: TGCGCCAGCAGCTTCGCCGAGAAAAACATTCAGTACTTC
J gene: TRBJ2-5; clone size: once; V gene: TRBV4-1; D gene: -; CDR3 protein: CASSQGGLGSGQETQYF; CDR3 DNA: TGCGCCAGCAGCCAAGGGGGGCTTGGGAGCGGCCAAGAGACCCAGTACTTC
J gene: TRBJ2-2; clone size: -; V gene: TRBV7-9; D gene: -; CDR3 protein: CASSPSGRSAGELFF; CDR3 DNA: TGTGCCAGCAGCCCATCGGGGCGATCAGCCGGGGAGCTGTTTTTT
J gene: TRBJ2-2; clone size: -; V gene: TRBV28; D gene: -; CDR3 protein: CASSLTGTGELFF; CDR3 DNA: TGTGCCAGCAGTTTGACAGGCACCGGGGAGCTGTTTTTT
J gene: TRBJ2-1; clone size: -; V gene: TRBV6-5; D gene: TRBD2; CDR3 protein: CASKFAGTSTDEQFF; CDR3 DNA: TGTGCCAGCAAATTCGCCGGGACTAGCACCGATGAGCAGTTCTTC
J gene: TRBJ2-7; clone size: -; V gene: TRBV29-1; D gene: TRBD1; CDR3 protein: CSVEDFRDRSSYEQYF; CDR3 DNA: TGCAGCGTTGAAGATTTTAGGGACAGGAGCTCCTACGAGCAGTACTTC
J gene: TRBJ2-6; clone size: -; V gene: TRBV7-9; D gene: TRBD1; CDR3 protein: CASSSGPGQLHSGANVLTF; CDR3 DNA: TGTGCCAGCAGCTCGGGACCGGGACAGCTTCACTCTGGGGCCAACGTCCTGACTTTC